Listed here is a single T cell receptor (beta chain). Trimming removed 4 bases at V and 4 bases at J, with 14 bases between. This CDR3 region has 16 residues. From germline, CDR1 is SGHAT and CDR2 FQNNGV. The method was immunoSEQ multiplex PCR; TCRdb's version includes in-frame clones alone and lacks a portion of them. Of nearly 25,000 clones detected, about 93% appear once; the ten largest clones hold roughly 2.8%. This sample stems from a study of T cells in localized non-small cell lung cancer. The receptor was derived from a woman aged 40-69 years with stage I lung adenocarcinoma. The specimen was peripheral blood, collected before any cancer treatment. The chain links TRBV11-2 to TRBJ2-6; tentatively, D is TRBD2 (5 bases). DNA for the CDR3: TGTGCCAGCAGCTCTGCCGGGGTAACAGGGGCCAACGTCCTGACTTTC. Protein: CASSSAGVTGANVLTF.